Below, one TCR beta chain is given with its context. The sample is drawn from a study of cytomegalovirus exposure and HLA in healthy donors. Trimming cost V 2 bases and J 4 bases, with 14 bases left between them. CDR1 and CDR2 (germline): MDHEN, SYDVKM. The CDR3 runs to 15 residues. Both 60 Vbeta primers and 13 Jbeta primers went into the PCR. This table comes from immunoSEQ multiplex PCR, and its TCRdb copy is limited to in-frame clones, with some not included. The sample lists about 100,000 clones; about 80% were seen once. Sequenced: PBMCs. This sequence joins TRBV28 and TRBJ1-2, with TRBD1 as a possible D gene (5 bases). The sequence was obtained from a man in his forties or fifties in good health and CMV-seropositive. The CDR3 is CASSLRFSRVYGYTF. The DNA for the CDR3 is TGTGCCAGCAGTTTACGCTTCAGCAGGGTCTATGGCTACACCTTC.